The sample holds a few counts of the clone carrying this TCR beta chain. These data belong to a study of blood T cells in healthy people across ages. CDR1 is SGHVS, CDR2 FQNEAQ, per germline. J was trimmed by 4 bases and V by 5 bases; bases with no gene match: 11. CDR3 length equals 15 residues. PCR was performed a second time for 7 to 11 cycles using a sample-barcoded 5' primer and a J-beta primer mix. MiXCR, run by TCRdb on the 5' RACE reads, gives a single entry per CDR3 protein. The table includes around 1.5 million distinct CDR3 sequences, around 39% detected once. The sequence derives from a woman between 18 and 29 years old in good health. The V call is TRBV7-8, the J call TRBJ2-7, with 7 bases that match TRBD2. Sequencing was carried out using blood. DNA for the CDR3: TGTGCCAGCAGCCTGTCTTGGAGCGGGACTTACGAGCAGTACTTC. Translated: CASSLSWSGTYEQYF.